A single sample is the source of the 5 T cell receptor beta chains below, sequenced in a study of cytomegalovirus exposure and HLA in healthy donors. Profiling relied on immunoSEQ multiplex PCR, and the TCRdb table lists in-frame clones only, not all of them. The data hold about 140,000 clones, with 70% to 90% observed a single time. The sample comprised PBMCs. The source of these receptors is a man between 18 and 35 years old in good health and CMV-seropositive.

A few counts support this clone. This chain connects TRBV4-1 to TRBJ2-7; 7 nucleotides match TRBD2. CDR1 MGHRA and CDR2 YSYEKL come from the germline V gene. Trimming cost V 4 bases and J 8 bases; bases outside gene matches: 11. The CDR3 has 14 residues. The DNA for the CDR3 is TGCGCCAGCAGCCCCGGGACTACCTCCCGCCAGCAGTACTTC. Protein product: CASSPGTTSRQQYF.

This clone was recorded only once. The V call is TRBV10-3, the J call TRBJ2-7; a possible D gene is TRBD1 (7 bases). Germline CDR1 is ENHRY and CDR2 is SYGVKD. V was pared by 6 bases and J by 9 bases, with 21 bases between. This CDR3 is 14 amino acids long. CDR3 region: CAISRTLTGTGQYF. DNA for the CDR3: TGTGCCATCAGCAGGACCTTGACAGGGACTGGGCAGTACTTC.

The rearrangement links TRBV20-1 to TRBJ1-2, with 7 positions matching TRBD1. V shed 6 bases, J shed 8 bases, and the junction held 6 bases outside the gene matches. Germline V gene lookup returns CDR1 DFQATT and CDR2 SNEGSKA (reference sequence). This CDR3 is built from 11 residues. CDR3 sequence reads: CSAPGTVGYTF. DNA for the CDR3: TGCAGTGCCCCCGGGACAGTCGGCTACACCTTC.

This chain uses TRBV10-3 with TRBJ1-4; perhaps TRBD1 as D (6 bases). From germline, CDR1 is ENHRY and CDR2 SYGVKD. The CDR3 sequence is 14 residues long. Trimming stripped 4 bases from V and 6 bases from J, with 12 bases between. The CDR3 reads CAISGQGPDEKLFF. The CDR3 DNA follows: TGTGCCATCAGTGGTCAGGGGCCGGATGAAAAACTGTTTTTT.

V and J are TRBV21-1 and TRBJ1-4. TRBV21-1 is described as a pseudogene. This CDR3 is 14 amino acids long. The CDR3 coding sequence is TGTGCCAGCAGCAAATGGAGGGGAAAGGAAAAACTGTTTTTT. This codes for CASSKWRGKEKLFF.